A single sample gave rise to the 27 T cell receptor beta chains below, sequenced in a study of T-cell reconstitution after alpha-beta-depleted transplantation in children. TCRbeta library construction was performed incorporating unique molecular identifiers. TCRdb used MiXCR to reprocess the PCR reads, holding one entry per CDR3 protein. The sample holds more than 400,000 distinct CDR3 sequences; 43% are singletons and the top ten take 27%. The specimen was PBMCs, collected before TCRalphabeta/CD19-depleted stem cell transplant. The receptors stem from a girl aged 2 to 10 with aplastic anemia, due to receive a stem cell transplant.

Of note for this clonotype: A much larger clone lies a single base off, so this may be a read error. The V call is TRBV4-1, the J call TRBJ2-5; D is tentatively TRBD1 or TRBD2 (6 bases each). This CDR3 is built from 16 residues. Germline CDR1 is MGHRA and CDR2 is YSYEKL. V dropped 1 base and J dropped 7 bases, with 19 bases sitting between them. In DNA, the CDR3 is TGCGCCAGCAGCCAAGTGTTGACGGGAGAGGGGGTGACCCAGTACTTC. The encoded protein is CASSQVLTGEGVTQYF.

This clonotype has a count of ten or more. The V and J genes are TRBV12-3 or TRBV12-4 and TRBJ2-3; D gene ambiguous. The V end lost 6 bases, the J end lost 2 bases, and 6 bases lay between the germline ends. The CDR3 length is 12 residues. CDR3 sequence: CASRVYTDTQYF. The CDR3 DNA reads TGTGCCAGCAGGGTTTACACAGATACGCAGTATTTT.

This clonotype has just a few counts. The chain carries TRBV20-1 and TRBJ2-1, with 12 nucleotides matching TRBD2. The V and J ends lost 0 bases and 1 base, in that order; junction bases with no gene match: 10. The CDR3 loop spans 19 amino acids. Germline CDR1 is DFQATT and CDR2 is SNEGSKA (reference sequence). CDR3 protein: CSARDLASGRARSYNEQFF. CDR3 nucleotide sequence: TGCAGTGCTAGAGATCTAGCTAGCGGGAGGGCAAGGTCCTACAATGAGCAGTTCTTC.

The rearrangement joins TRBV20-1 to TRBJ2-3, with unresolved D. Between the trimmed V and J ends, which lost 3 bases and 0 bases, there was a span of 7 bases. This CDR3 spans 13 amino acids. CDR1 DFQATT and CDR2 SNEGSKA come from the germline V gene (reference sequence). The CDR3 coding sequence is TGCAGTGCTAGTCTCCGGAGCACAGATACGCAGTATTTT. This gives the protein CSASLRSTDTQYF.

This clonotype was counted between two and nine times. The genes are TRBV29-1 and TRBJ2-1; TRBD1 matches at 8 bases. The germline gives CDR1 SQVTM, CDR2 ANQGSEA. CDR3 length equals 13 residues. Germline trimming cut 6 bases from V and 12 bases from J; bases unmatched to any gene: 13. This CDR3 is CSVYGTGIIGQFF. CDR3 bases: TGCAGCGTGTACGGGACAGGAATCATAGGGCAGTTCTTC.

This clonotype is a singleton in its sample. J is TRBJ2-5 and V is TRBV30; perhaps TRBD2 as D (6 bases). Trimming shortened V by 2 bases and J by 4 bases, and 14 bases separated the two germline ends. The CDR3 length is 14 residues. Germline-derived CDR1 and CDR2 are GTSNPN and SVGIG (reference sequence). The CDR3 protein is CAWSRGTSRETQYF. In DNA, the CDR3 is TGTGCCTGGAGTAGAGGGACTTCGAGAGAGACCCAGTACTTC.

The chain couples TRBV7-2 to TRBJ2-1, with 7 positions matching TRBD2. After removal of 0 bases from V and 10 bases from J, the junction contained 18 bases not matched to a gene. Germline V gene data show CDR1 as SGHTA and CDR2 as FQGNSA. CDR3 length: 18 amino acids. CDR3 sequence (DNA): TGTGCCAGCAGCTTAGCCCCGTTGAGCGGGAACGGGGAGGGGGAGCAGTTCTTC. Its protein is CASSLAPLSGNGEGEQFF.

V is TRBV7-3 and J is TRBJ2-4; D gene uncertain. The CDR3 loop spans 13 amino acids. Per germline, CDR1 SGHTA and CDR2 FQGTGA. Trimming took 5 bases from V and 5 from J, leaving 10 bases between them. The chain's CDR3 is CASSPDGENIQYF. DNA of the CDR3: TGTGCCAGCAGCCCAGACGGAGAAAACATTCAGTACTTC. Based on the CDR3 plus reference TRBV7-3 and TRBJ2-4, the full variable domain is GAGVSQTPSNKVTEKGKYVELRCDPISGHTALYWYRQSLGQGPEFLIYFQGTGAADDSGLPNDRFFAVRPEGSVSTLKIQRTERGDSAVYLCASSPDGENIQYFGAGTRLSVL.

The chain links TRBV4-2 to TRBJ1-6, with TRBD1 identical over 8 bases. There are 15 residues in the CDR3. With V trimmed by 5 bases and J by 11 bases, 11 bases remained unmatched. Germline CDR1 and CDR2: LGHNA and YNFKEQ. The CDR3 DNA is TGTGCCAGCAGCTCAAAGGGGGACAGGTCGGCACCCCTCCACTTT. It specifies CASSSKGDRSAPLHF.

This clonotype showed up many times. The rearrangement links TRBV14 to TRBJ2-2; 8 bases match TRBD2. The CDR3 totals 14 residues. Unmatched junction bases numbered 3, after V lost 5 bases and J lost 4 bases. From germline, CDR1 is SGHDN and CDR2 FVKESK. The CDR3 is CASSITSGTGELFF. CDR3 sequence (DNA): TGTGCCAGCAGCATCACTAGCGGCACCGGGGAGCTGTTTTTT.

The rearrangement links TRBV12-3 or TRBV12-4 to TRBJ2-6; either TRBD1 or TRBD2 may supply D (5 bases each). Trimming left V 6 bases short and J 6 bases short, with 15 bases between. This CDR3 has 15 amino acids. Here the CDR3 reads CASSHQGPEANVLTF. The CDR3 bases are TGTGCCAGCAGCCACCAGGGACCCGAGGCCAACGTCCTGACTTTC.

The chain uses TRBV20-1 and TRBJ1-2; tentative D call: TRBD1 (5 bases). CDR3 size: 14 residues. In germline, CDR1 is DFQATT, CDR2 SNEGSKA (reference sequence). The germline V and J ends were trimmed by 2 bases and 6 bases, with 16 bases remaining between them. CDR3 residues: CSARSTGTGHGYTF. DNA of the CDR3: TGCAGTGCTAGATCGACCGGGACGGGGCATGGCTACACCTTC.

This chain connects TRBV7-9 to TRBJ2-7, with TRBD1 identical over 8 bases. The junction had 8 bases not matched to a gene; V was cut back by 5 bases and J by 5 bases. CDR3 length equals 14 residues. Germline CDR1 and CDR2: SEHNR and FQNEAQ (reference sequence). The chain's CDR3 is CASSAGQGRDEQYF. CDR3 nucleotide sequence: TGTGCCAGCAGCGCTGGACAGGGAAGGGACGAGCAGTACTTC.

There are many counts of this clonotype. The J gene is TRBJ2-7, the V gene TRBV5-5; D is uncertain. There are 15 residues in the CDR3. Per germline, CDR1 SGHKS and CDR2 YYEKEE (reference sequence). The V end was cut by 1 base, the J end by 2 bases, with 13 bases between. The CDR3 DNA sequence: TGTGCCAGCAGCTTGCGTGGGGTTGGCACCTACGAGCAGTACTTC. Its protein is CASSLRGVGTYEQYF.

This chain's CDR3 is CASSLGFGTPMSQPQHF. The CDR3 DNA follows: TGTGCCAGCAGTTTAGGGTTCGGGACCCCCATGAGTCAGCCCCAGCATTTT. The chain joins TRBV28 to TRBJ1-5; D may be TRBD1 (5 bases). CDR3 length: 17 residues. Germline loops: CDR1 MDHEN, CDR2 SYDVKM. Trimming stripped 2 bases from V and 6 bases from J, with 20 bases between.

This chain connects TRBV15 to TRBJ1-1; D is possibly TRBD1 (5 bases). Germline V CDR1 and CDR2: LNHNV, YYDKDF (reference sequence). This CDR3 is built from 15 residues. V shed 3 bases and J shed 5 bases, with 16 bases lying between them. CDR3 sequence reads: CATSRYGGVQTEAFF. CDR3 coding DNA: TGTGCCACCAGCAGGTATGGGGGGGTGCAGACTGAAGCTTTCTTT.

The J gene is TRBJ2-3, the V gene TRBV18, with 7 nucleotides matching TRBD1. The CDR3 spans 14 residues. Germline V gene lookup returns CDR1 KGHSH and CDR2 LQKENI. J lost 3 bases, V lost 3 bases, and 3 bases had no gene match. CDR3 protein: CASSPQQGTDTQYF. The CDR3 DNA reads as TGTGCCAGCTCACCCCAACAGGGGACAGATACGCAGTATTTT.

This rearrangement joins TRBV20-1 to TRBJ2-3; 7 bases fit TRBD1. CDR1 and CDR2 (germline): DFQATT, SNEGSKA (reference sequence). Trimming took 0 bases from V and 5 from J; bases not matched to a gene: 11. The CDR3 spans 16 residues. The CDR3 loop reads CSARDPNKGAGDTQYF. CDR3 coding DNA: TGCAGTGCTAGAGATCCAAACAAGGGGGCAGGAGATACGCAGTATTTT.

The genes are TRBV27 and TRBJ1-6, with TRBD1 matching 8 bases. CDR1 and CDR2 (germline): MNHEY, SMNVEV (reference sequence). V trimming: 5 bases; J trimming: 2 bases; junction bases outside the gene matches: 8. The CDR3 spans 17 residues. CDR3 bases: TGTGCCAGCAGTCCGGGGACAGGTAGAACCTATAATTCACCCCTCCACTTT. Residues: CASSPGTGRTYNSPLHF.

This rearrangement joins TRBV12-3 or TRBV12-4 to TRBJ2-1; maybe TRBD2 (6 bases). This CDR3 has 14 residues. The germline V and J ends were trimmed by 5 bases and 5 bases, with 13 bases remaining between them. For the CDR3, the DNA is TGTGCCAGCAGTATGAGGTCGGGAGACAATGAGCAGTTCTTC. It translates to CASSMRSGDNEQFF.

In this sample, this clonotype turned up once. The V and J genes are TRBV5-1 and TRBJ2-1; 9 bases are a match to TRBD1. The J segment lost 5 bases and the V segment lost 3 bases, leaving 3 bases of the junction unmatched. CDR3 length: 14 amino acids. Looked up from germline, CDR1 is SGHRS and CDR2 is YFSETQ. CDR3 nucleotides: TGCGCCAGCAGCTGGACAGGGGCTGACAATGAGCAGTTCTTC. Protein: CASSWTGADNEQFF.

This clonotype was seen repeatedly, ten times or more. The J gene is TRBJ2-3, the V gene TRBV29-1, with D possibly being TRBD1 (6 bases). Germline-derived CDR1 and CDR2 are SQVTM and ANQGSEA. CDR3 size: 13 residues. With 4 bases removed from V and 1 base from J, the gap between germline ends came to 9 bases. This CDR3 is CSVAQGGTDTQYF. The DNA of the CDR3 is TGCAGCGTTGCACAGGGCGGCACAGATACGCAGTATTTT.

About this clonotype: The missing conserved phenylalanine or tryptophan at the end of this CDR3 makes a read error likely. CDR3 amino acids: CASHSGSYNEQFS. CDR3 sequence (DNA): TGTGCCAGTCATAGCGGGAGTTACAATGAGCAGTTCTCC. This sequence joins TRBV6-1 and TRBJ2-1, with 9 bases that match TRBD2. Trimming removed 9 bases from V and 4 bases from J; junction bases left unmatched: 4. From germline, CDR1 is MNHNS and CDR2 SASEGT. The CDR3 is 13 residues long.

The DNA of the CDR3 is TGTGCCAGCAACCGAGGTACTCGGGGGGGCTACAATGAGCAGTTCTTC. Protein product: CASNRGTRGGYNEQFF. The chain has TRBV27 and TRBJ2-1, with TRBD2 matching over 8 bases. V dropped 7 bases and J dropped 3; count of bases not matched to a gene: 11. Germline V gene data show CDR1 as MNHEY and CDR2 as SMNVEV (reference sequence). The CDR3 sequence is 16 residues long.

This chain's CDR3 is CASSLDRGRSTDTQYF. The CDR3 nucleotides read TGTGCCAGCAGCTTAGACCGGGGCCGTAGCACAGATACGCAGTATTTT. The V and J genes are TRBV11-1 and TRBJ2-3; D tentatively fits TRBD1 or TRBD2 (5 bases each). V was pared by 1 base and J by 0 bases, with 11 bases between. The CDR3 contains 16 residues. Per the germline V gene, CDR1 is SGHAT and CDR2 is FQDESV (reference sequence).

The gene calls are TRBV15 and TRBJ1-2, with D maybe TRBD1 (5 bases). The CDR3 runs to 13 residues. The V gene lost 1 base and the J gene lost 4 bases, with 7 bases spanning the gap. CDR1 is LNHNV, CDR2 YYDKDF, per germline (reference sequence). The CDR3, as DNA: TGTGCCACCAGCAGAGCGGGGGGCTATGGCTACACCTTC. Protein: CATSRAGGYGYTF. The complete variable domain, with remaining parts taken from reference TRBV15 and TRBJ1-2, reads DAMVIQNPRYQVTQFGKPVTLSCSQTLNHNVMYWYQQKSSQAPKLLFHYYDKDFNNEADTPDNFQSRRPNTSFCFLDIRSPGLGDTAMYLCATSRAGGYGYTFGSGTRLTVV.

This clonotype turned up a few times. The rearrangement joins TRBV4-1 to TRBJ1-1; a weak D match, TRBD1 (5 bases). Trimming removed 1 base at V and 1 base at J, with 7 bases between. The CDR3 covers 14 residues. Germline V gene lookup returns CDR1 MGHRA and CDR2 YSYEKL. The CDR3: CASSQGGGNTEAFF. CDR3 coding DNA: TGCGCCAGCAGCCAAGGTGGGGGGAACACTGAAGCTTTCTTT.